This TCR beta chain was retrieved from a study of blood T cell repertoires in COVID-19. CDR3 length equals 17 residues. Germline loops: CDR1 LNHDA, CDR2 SQIVND (reference sequence). V shed 7 bases and J 0 bases; nucleotides not matched to a gene: 11. This clone came up once. Under the authors' procedure: Reference gene primer amplification in the assay estimated nucleated cell counts. The assay was immunoSEQ multiplex PCR, and TCRdb's table has in-frame clones only and misses some. The V and J calls and clone size come from that table; D and trimming were worked out from the DNA. Among fewer than 300,000 clones listed, roughly 90% were seen once.

The sequenced sample was peripheral blood. This chain links TRBV19 with TRBJ1-5, with TRBD1 matching 8 bases. The source of this sequence is a man between 18 and 35 years old with active or convalescent COVID-19. CDR3 amino acids: CASIPGTGDYSNQPQHF. CDR3 sequence (DNA): TGTGCCAGTATTCCCGGGACAGGAGATTATAGCAATCAGCCCCAGCATTTT.